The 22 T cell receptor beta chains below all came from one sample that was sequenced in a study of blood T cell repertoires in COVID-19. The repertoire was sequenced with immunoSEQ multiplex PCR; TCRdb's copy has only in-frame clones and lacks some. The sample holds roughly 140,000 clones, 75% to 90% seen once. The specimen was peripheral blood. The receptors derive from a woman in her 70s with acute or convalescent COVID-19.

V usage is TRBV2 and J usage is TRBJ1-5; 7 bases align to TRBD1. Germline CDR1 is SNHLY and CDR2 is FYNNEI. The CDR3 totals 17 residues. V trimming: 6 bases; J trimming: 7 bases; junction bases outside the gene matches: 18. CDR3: CASRGAGTARIGQPQHF. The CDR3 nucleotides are TGTGCCAGCAGGGGAGCCGGGACAGCAAGAATAGGGCAGCCCCAGCATTTT.

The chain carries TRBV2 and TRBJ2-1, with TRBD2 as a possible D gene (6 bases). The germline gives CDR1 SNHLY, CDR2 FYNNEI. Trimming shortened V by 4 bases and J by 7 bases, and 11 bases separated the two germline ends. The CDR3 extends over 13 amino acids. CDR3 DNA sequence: TGTGCCAGCAGTGCTCCCGGGGGTAATGAGCAGTTCTTC. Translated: CASSAPGGNEQFF. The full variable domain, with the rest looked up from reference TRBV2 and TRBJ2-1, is EPEVTQTPSHQVTQMGQEVILRCVPISNHLYFYWYRQILGQKVEFLVSFYNNEISEKSEIFDDQFSVERPDGSNFTLKIRSTKLEDSAMYFCASSAPGGNEQFFGPGTRLTVL.

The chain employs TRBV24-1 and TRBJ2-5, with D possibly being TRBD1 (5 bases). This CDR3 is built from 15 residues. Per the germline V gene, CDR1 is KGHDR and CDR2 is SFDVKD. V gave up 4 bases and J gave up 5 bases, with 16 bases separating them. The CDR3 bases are TGTGCCACCAGTGAGGCCAGGGTGGGGTCGGAGACCCAGTACTTC. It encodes CATSEARVGSETQYF.

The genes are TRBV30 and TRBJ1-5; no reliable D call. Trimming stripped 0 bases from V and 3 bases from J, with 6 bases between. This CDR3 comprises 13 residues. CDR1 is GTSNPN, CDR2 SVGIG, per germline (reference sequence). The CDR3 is CAWSVRDNQPQHF. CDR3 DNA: TGTGCCTGGAGTGTACGGGACAATCAGCCCCAGCATTTT.

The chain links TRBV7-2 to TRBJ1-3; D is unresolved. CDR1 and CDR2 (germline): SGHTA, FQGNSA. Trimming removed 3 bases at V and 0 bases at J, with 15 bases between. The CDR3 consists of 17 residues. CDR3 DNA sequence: TGTGCCAGCAGCTTGGGTCTCGGGGTTTCCTCTGGAAACACCATATATTTT. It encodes CASSLGLGVSSGNTIYF.

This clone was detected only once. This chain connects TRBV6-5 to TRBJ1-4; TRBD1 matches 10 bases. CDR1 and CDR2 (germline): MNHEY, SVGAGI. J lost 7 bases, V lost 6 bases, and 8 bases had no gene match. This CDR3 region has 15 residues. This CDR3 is CASRTDGTGAEKLFF. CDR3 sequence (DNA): TGTGCCAGCAGAACGGATGGGACAGGGGCTGAAAAACTGTTTTTT.

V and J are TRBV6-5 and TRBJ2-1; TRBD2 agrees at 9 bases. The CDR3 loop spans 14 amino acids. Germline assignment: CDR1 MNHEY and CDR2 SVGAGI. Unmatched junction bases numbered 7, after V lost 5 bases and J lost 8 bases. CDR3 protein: CASSRSGGLDEQFF. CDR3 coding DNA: TGTGCCAGCAGTCGAAGCGGGGGGTTAGATGAGCAGTTCTTC.

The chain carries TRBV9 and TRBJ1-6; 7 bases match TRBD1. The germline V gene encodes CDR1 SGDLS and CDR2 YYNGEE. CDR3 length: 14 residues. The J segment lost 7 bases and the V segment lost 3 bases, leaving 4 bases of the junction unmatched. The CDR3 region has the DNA TGTGCCAGCAGCGCCACAGGGGAGAATTCACCCCTCCACTTT. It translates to CASSATGENSPLHF.

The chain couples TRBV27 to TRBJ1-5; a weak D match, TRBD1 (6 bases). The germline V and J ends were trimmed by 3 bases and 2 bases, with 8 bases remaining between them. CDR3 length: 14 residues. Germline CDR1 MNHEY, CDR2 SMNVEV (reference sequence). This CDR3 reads CASSLDSGNQPQHF. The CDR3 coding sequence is TGTGCCAGCAGTTTGGACAGCGGCAATCAGCCCCAGCATTTT.

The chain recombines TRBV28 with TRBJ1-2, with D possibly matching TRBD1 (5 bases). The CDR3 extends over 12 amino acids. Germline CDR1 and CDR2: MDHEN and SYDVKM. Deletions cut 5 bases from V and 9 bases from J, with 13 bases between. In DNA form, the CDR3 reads TGTGCCAGCAGTACTACAGGATTTCGCTACACCTTC. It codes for CASSTTGFRYTF.

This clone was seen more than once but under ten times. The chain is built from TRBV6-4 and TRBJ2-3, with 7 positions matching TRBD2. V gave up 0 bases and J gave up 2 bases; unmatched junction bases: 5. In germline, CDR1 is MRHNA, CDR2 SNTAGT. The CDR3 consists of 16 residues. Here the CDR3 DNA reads TGTGCCAGCAGTGACTCGGAGCGGGGCCTCACAGATACGCAGTATTTT. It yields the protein CASSDSERGLTDTQYF.

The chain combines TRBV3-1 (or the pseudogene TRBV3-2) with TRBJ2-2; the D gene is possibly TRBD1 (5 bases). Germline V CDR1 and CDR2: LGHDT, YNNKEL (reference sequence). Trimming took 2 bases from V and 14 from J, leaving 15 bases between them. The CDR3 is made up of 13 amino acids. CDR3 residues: CASSQLSGRALFF. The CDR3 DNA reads TGTGCCAGCAGCCAACTCTCTGGCAGGGCACTGTTTTTT.

The CDR3: CASSVEDGDTGELFF. The CDR3, as DNA: TGTGCCAGCAGTGTAGAGGACGGGGACACCGGGGAGCTGTTTTTT. The rearrangement joins TRBV2 to TRBJ2-2; D might be TRBD2 (5 bases). The CDR3 has 15 amino acids. The V gene's germline CDR1 is SNHLY and CDR2 FYNNEI. V shed 4 bases and J shed 3 bases, with 12 bases lying between them.

CDR3 region: CASSYDRAAGSPLHF. The CDR3 DNA reads TGTGCCAGCAGTTACGACAGGGCGGCGGGTTCACCCCTCCACTTT. The chain is built from TRBV6-2 or TRBV6-3 and TRBJ1-6; the match to TRBD1 covers 7 bases. The V gene's germline CDR1 is MNHEY and CDR2 SVGEGT. This CDR3 has 15 amino acids. The trim removed 2 bases at V and 9 bases at J, leaving 7 bases unmatched.

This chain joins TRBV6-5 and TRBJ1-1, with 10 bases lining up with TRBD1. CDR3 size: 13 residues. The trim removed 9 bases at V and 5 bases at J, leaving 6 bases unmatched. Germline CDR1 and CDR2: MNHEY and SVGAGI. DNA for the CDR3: TGTGCCAGTCCGGACAGGGGGGAGACTGAAGCTTTCTTT. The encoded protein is CASPDRGETEAFF.

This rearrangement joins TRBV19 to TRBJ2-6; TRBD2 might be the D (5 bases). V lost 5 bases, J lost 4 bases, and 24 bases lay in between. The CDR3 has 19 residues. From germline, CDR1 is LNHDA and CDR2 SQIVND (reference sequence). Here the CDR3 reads CASSEPGRTLIRGANVLTF. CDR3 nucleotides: TGTGCCAGTAGTGAACCCGGACGGACTTTAATACGCGGGGCCAACGTCCTGACTTTC.

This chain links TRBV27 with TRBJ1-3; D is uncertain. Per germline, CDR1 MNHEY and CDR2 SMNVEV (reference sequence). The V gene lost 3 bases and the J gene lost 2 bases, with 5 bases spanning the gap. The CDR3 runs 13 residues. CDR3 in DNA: TGTGCCAGCAGTTTCGGGGCTGGAAACACCATATATTTT. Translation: CASSFGAGNTIYF.

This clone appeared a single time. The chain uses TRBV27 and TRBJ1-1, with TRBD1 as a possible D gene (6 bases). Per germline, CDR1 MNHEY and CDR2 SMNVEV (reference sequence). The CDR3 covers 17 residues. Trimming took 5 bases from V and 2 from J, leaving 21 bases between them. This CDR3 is CASSPRPDRRRNTEAFF. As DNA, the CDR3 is TGTGCCAGCAGTCCGCGACCAGACAGGCGAAGAAACACTGAAGCTTTCTTT.

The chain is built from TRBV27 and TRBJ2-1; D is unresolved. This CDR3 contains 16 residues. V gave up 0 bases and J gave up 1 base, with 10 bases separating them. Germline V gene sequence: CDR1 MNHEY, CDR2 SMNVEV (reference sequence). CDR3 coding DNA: TGTGCCAGCAGTTTATCGTGGCGGATTTCCTACAATGAGCAGTTCTTC. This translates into CASSLSWRISYNEQFF.

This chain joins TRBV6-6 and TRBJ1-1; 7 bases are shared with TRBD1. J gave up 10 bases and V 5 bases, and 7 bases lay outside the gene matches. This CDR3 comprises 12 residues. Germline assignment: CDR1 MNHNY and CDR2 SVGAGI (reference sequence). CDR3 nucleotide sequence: TGTGCCAGCAGTCGTCGGGCAGGGGGAGCTTTCTTT. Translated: CASSRRAGGAFF.

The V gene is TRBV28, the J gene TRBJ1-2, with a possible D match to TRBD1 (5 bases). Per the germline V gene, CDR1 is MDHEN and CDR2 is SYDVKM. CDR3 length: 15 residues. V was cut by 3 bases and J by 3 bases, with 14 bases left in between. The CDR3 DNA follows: TGTGCCAGCAGTTTTCGGGGGGTATTGGACTATGGCTACACCTTC. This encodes CASSFRGVLDYGYTF.

The CDR3 reads CASSYGFAGAYEQYF. The CDR3 region has the DNA TGTGCCAGCAGTTACGGATTCGCGGGGGCCTACGAGCAGTACTTC. V gene TRBV6-5 combines with J gene TRBJ2-7, with 7 bases matching TRBD2. Unmatched junction bases numbered 6, after V lost 2 bases and J lost 2 bases. CDR3 length: 15 amino acids. CDR1 MNHEY and CDR2 SVGAGI come from the germline V gene.